A selection of T cell receptor beta chains follows, all from one sample in a study of beta chain features in type 1 diabetes. Some clones are missing from TCRdb's copy, which holds only in-frame ones; the method was immunoSEQ multiplex PCR. Of 680,000 or so clones in the sample, 15% to 18% are singletons; the top ten hold 0.07% to 0.095%. The specimen sequenced was naive CD4+ T cells from blood. These receptors all come from a man between 18 and 29 years old in good health. Both conserved end residues are part of each CDR3. Each record gives: clone size, D gene, CDR3 length, J gene, V gene, CDR3 DNA, CDR3 protein. A D gene is named only where the DNA matches it firmly. Part of the rows lack a size; the others show once, few, many or a class for expanded clones.

few	NA	15	TRBJ2-7	TRBV4-3	TGCGCCAGCAGCCAAGTTTGGGTCATTACCTACGAGCAGTACTTC	CASSQVWVITYEQYF
NA	NA	17	TRBJ2-7	TRBV19	TGTGCCAGTAGTATAGCCGCCAGGGGAGTTGGGTCCAACGAGCAGTACTTC	CASSIAARGVGSNEQYF
once	NA	15	TRBJ1-1	TRBV5-1	TGCGCCAGCAGGGATGCGGAGCAGCTAAACACTGAAGCTTTCTTT	CASRDAEQLNTEAFF
NA	TRBD2	16	TRBJ2-7	TRBV9	TGTGCCAGCAGCGTAGACCTAGCGGGAGGATGGTACGAGCAGTACTTC	CASSVDLAGGWYEQYF
NA	NA	11	TRBJ2-4	TRBV7-2	TGTGCCAGCAGCAGGGGAAACATTCAGTACTTC	CASSRGNIQYF
few	TRBD2	15	TRBJ2-2	TRBV7-2	TGTGCCAGCAGCGCCGGGACTAGATGGACCGGGGAGCTGTTTTTT	CASSAGTRWTGELFF
few	TRBD2	16	TRBJ2-3	TRBV4-2	TGTGCCAGCAGCTCTAATAGCGGGAGGGCCGCAGATACGCAGTATTTT	CASSSNSGRAADTQYF
NA	NA	13	TRBJ1-5	TRBV6-4	TGTGCCAGCAGTGCCGATAGCAATCAGCCCCAGCATTTT	CASSADSNQPQHF
few	TRBD1	15	TRBJ1-1	TRBV28	TGTGCCAGCAGTTCCCCCCGGGACAGGGGCTCTGAAGCTTTCTTT	CASSSPRDRGSEAFF
few	TRBD1	14	TRBJ1-4	TRBV6-5	TGTGCCAGCAGTAGGGACAGATTCAATGAAAAACTGTTTTTT	CASSRDRFNEKLFF
NA	NA	15	TRBJ2-2	TRBV7-2	TGTGCCAGCAGCTATTCCACAGGGAGTCCCGGGGAGCTGTTTTTT	CASSYSTGSPGELFF
few	NA	11	TRBJ1-2	TRBV25-1	TGTGCCAGCAGCGGGGACTATGGCTACACCTTC	CASSGDYGYTF
few	NA	14	TRBJ2-3	TRBV28	TGTGCCAGCAGCCCGGGACCTTCTCAAGATACGCAGTATTTT	CASSPGPSQDTQYF
NA	TRBD2	15	TRBJ2-1	TRBV9	TGTGCCAGCAGCACGACTAGCCGGCCGTACAATGAGCAGTTCTTC	CASSTTSRPYNEQFF
few	NA	15	TRBJ1-1	TRBV25-1	TGTGCCAGCAGTGAAACGGGGGCTACGAACACTGAAGCTTTCTTT	CASSETGATNTEAFF
NA	NA	14	TRBJ1-5	TRBV4-1	TGCGCCAGCAGCCAAGAGACTGGCACTCAGCCCCAGCATTTT	CASSQETGTQPQHF
few	NA	15	TRBJ1-1	TRBV7-2	TGTGCCAGCAGCTTACAGGGGACCCAGAACACTGAAGCTTTCTTT	CASSLQGTQNTEAFF
few	NA	13	TRBJ2-1	TRBV2	TGTGCCAGCAGTGGACAATCGGGGAATGAGCAGTTCTTC	CASSGQSGNEQFF
few	NA	13	TRBJ1-1	TRBV15	TGTGCCACCAGCAGAGACGTGACATCTGAAGCTTTCTTT	CATSRDVTSEAFF
once	NA	14	TRBJ2-7	TRBV29-1	TGCAGCGTTCGGTCTACAAGGGCCAACTACGAGCAGTACTTC	CSVRSTRANYEQYF
NA	NA	14	TRBJ2-1	TRBV5-1	TGCGCCAGCAGCGGGCAGGGGCCTGACAATGAGCAGTTCTTC	CASSGQGPDNEQFF
once	TRBD2	15	TRBJ2-5	TRBV19	TGTGCCGCTGGGAAGGCGGGGGGGCCCTTAGAGACCCAGTACTTC	CAAGKAGGPLETQYF
NA	TRBD1	14	TRBJ2-7	TRBV7-8	TGTGCCAGCAGCTTAGCCCTTAGGACAGGCGAGCAGTACTTC	CASSLALRTGEQYF
few	NA	15	TRBJ2-7	TRBV9	TGTGCCAGCAGCGTAGCTGGAGGCACATCATACGAGCAGTACTTC	CASSVAGGTSYEQYF
few	NA	13	TRBJ2-7	TRBV7-2	TGTGCCAGCAGCCCGGCAACCGGTGGCGAGCAGTACTTC	CASSPATGGEQYF
NA	TRBD2	16	TRBJ2-1	TRBV18	TGTGCCAGCTCACCACCCGGACTAGCGGGGAACAATGAGCAGTTCTTC	CASSPPGLAGNNEQFF
NA	NA	15	TRBJ2-5	TRBV4-2	TGTGCCAGCAGCCAAGAACTTGGCTACCAAGAGACCCAGTACTTC	CASSQELGYQETQYF
NA	NA	14	TRBJ1-1	TRBV15	TGTGCCACCAGCAGACTAGGGGGAAACACTGAAGCTTTCTTT	CATSRLGGNTEAFF
NA	TRBD2	16	TRBJ2-3	TRBV27	TGTGCCAGCACCGGGGCAGCGGGAGTTTACACAGATACGCAGTATTTT	CASTGAAGVYTDTQYF
NA	NA	15	TRBJ1-6	TRBV4-1	TGCGCCAGCAGCCAAGCTCTACAGAGGGATTCACCCCTCCACTTT	CASSQALQRDSPLHF
NA	NA	11	TRBJ2-7	TRBV11-2	TGTGCCAGCAGCTTTACCTACGAGCAGTACTTC	CASSFTYEQYF
NA	NA	15	TRBJ1-4	TRBV21-1	TGTGCCAGCCCCAGGGAAATAAGTGCTAATGAAAAACTGTTTTTT	CASPREISANEKLFF
few	NA	11	TRBJ2-1	TRBV28	TGTGCCAGCAGTTTGGGCAGGGAGCAGTTCTTC	CASSLGREQFF
few	TRBD2	18	TRBJ2-5	TRBV4-3	TGCGCCAGCAGCCTGGGACTAGCGGGGGCCGGAAAGCAAGAGACCCAGTACTTC	CASSLGLAGAGKQETQYF
few	TRBD2	18	TRBJ2-7	TRBV30	TGTGCCTGGACCTCCAGCCTTTTGCTAGCGGGTGTCTCCTACGAGCAGTACTTC	CAWTSSLLLAGVSYEQYF
NA	NA	15	TRBJ2-1	TRBV6-5	TGTGCCAGCAGAAAAAGCGGATCTACGGAAAATGAGCAGTTCTTC	CASRKSGSTENEQFF
few	TRBD2	14	TRBJ2-7	TRBV4-2	TGTGCCAGCAGCCAGGCGGGGGGTCCCTACGAGCAGTACTTC	CASSQAGGPYEQYF
NA	TRBD1	15	TRBJ2-3	TRBV5-4	TGTGCCAGCAGCCCTCGACAGGGAAACACAGATACGCAGTATTTT	CASSPRQGNTDTQYF
few	NA	14	TRBJ2-3	TRBV5-1	TGCGCCAGCAGCTTGCGGCAGGGACCAGATACGCAGTATTTT	CASSLRQGPDTQYF
few	TRBD2	13	TRBJ2-3	TRBV30	TGTGCCCTGAGCGCTAGCGGGGCCGATACGCAGTATTTT	CALSASGADTQYF
few	TRBD1	14	TRBJ2-2	TRBV18	TGTGCCAGCTCGCCTGACAGGGGCACCGGGGAGCTGTTTTTT	CASSPDRGTGELFF
NA	TRBD1	15	TRBJ1-1	TRBV27	TGTGCCAGCAGTCCTCGGACAGGGGTGAACACTGAAGCTTTCTTT	CASSPRTGVNTEAFF
few	NA	13	TRBJ2-6	TRBV4-3	TGCGCCAGCAGCCGTATCGGGGCCAACGTCCTGACTTTC	CASSRIGANVLTF
NA	NA	14	TRBJ2-7	TRBV5-1	TGCGCCAGCAGCTTGCAGAGGAGCTCCTACGAGCAGTACTTC	CASSLQRSSYEQYF
NA	NA	13	TRBJ1-1	TRBV6-4	TGTGCCAGCAGTCCCGATTTAGGCACTGAAGCTTTCTTT	CASSPDLGTEAFF